This T cell receptor (beta chain) came from a study of shared clonotypes between healthy human individuals. Generated by immunoSEQ multiplex PCR, the TCRdb table keeps only in-frame clones and is missing some. The table has 2 million to 2.5 million clones, under 97% seen once. Study-level points and caveats: Though the depth was large, rarefaction showed that sorted-subset sequencing was incomplete.

The V segment lost 5 bases and the J segment 8 bases; nucleotides outside the gene matches: 6. This CDR3 region has 15 residues. Germline V lookup: CDR1 SGHTA, CDR2 FQGTGA. For this clone: Its antigen remains unknown.

The material sequenced was naive CD4+ T cells sorted from blood. Subset denoted: CD45RA+ positively selected. This TCR derives from a man aged 18 to 30 in good health. The rearrangement links TRBV7-3 to TRBJ1-6, with 10 bases that match TRBD1. The CDR3 loop reads CASSTQTGGDSPLHF. For the CDR3, the DNA is TGTGCCAGCAGCACCCAGACAGGGGGCGATTCACCCCTCCACTTT. The full variable domain, its missing parts supplied by reference TRBV7-3 and TRBJ1-6, is GAGVSQTPSNKVTEKGKYVELRCDPISGHTALYWYRQSLGQGPEFLIYFQGTGAADDSGLPNDRFFAVRPEGSVSTLKIQRTERGDSAVYLCASSTQTGGDSPLHFGNGTRLTVT.